These 2 T cell receptor beta chains came from one sample sequenced in a study of beta chain features in type 1 diabetes. Expressed TCRB transcripts got sequenced, as all isolated RNA was reverse transcribed. The method was immunoSEQ multiplex PCR; TCRdb's version includes in-frame clones alone and lacks a portion of them. The sample shows 250,000 or so clones, under 70% of them seen only once. Sequences were obtained from naive CD4+ T cells from blood. These receptors came from a man under 40 in good health.

This clone was picked up a small number of times. The chain joins TRBV30 to TRBJ1-1; D is ambiguous. Trimming took off 0 bases at V and 1 base at J, with 6 bases between the two ends. From germline, CDR1 is GTSNPN and CDR2 SVGIG (reference sequence). CDR3 length equals 13 residues. The DNA of the CDR3 is TGTGCCTGGAGTGTCTACACGAACACTGAAGCTTTCTTT. Translated, it gives CAWSVYTNTEAFF.

The CDR3 region has the DNA TGCAGTGCTAGAGGCGAAGCTTTCTTT. Amino acid sequence: CSARGEAFF. The chain links TRBV20-1 to TRBJ1-1, with D unclear. Germline CDR1 and CDR2: DFQATT and SNEGSKA (reference sequence). V lost 1 base to trimming and J lost 8 bases, with 2 bases between them. The CDR3 has 9 residues.